This T cell receptor (beta chain) emerged from a study of blood T cell repertoires in COVID-19. Overall study: COVID-19 samples collected from the United States, Italy and Spain covered acute and convalescent phases.

With V trimmed by 8 bases and J by 5 bases, 7 bases remained unmatched. Germline CDR1 and CDR2: SGHRS and YFSETQ. This CDR3 has 14 residues. Data came from immunoSEQ multiplex PCR; TCRdb stores just in-frame clones and leaves some out. The table has approximately 120,000 clones, roughly 80% seen once. The chain is built from TRBV5-1 and TRBJ1-6, with 7 nucleotides matching TRBD1. The sequencing input was peripheral blood. This TCR came from a human donor in a cohort sampled during active or convalescent COVID-19. The DNA for the CDR3 is TGCGCCAGTCAGAAGGGGGCTAATAATTCACCCCTCCACTTT. Amino acids: CASQKGANNSPLHF.